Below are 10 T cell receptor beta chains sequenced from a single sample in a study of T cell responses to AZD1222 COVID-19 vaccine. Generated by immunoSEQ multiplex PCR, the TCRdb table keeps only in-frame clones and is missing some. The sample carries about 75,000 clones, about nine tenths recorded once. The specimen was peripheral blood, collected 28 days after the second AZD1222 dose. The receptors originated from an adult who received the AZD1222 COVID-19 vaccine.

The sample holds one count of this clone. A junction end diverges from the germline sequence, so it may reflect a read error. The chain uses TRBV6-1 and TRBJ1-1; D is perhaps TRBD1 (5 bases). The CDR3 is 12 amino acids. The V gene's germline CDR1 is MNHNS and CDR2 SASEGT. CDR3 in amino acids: CASSQAGGAAFF. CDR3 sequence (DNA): TGTGCCAGCAGTCAAGCGGGAGGGGCCGCTTTCTTT.

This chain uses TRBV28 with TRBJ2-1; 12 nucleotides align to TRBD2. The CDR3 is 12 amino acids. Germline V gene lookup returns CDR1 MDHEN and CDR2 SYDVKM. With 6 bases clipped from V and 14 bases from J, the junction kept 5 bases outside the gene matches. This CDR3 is CASSHGLAGKFF. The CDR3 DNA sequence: TGTGCCAGCAGCCACGGACTAGCGGGGAAGTTCTTC.

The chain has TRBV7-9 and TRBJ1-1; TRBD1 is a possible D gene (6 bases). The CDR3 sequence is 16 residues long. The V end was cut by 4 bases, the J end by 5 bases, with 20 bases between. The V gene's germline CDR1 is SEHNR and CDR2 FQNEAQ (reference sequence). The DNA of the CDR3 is TGTGCCAGCAGCTCGCCGTATGGGGGCGAAAGGACTGAAGCTTTCTTT. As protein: CASSSPYGGERTEAFF.

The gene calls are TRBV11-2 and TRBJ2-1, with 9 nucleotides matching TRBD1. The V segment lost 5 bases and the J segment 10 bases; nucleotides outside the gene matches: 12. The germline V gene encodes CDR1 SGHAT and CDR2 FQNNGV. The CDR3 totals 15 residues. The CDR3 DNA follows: TGTGCCAGCAGCACCTCCGGGACAGGGACAAGGGAGCAGTTCTTC. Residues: CASSTSGTGTREQFF.

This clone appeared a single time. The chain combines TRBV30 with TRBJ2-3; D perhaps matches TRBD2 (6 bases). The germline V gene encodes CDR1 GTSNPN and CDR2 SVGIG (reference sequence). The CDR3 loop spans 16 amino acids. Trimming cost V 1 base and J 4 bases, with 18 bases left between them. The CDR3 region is CAWSDGGERIADTQYF. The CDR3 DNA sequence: TGTGCCTGGAGTGATGGCGGGGAGAGGATCGCAGATACGCAGTATTTT.

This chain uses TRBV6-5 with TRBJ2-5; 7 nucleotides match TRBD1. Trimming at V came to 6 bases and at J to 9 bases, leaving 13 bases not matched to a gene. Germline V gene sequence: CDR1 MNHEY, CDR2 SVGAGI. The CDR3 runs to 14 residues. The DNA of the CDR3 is TGTGCCAGCAGCGGCGTCCGACAGGGTGGGGCCCAGTACTTC. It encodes CASSGVRQGGAQYF.

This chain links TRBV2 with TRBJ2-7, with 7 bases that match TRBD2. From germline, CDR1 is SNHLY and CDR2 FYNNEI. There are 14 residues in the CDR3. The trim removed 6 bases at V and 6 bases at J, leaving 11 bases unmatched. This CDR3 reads CASRGRAAPSEQYF. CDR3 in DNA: TGTGCCAGCAGAGGGAGGGCGGCTCCCTCCGAGCAGTACTTC.

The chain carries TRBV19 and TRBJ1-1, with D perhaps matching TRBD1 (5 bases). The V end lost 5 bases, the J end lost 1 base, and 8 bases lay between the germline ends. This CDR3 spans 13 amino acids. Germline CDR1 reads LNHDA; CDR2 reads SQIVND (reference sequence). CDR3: CASSFGTNTEAFF. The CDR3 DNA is TGTGCCAGTAGTTTTGGGACGAACACTGAAGCTTTCTTT.

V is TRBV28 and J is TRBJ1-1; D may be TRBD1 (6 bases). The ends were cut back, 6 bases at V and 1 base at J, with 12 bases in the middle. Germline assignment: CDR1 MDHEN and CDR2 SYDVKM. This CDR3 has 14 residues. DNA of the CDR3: TGTGCCAGCAGCGTTACAGGGACGAACACTGAAGCTTTCTTT. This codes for CASSVTGTNTEAFF.

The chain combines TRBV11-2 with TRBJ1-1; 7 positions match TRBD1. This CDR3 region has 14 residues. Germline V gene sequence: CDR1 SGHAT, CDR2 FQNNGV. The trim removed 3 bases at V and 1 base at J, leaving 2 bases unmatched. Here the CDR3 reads CASSFQGGNTEAFF. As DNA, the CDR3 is TGTGCCAGCAGCTTTCAGGGGGGGAACACTGAAGCTTTCTTT.